This TCR beta chain was captured by sequencing in a study of vaccination effects on CD4 cells after COVID-19. Researchers isolated CD4+ T cells once approximately 10 days of culture had elapsed. This clone was picked up a small number of times. Its antigen is not known. The method was immunoSEQ multiplex PCR; TCRdb's version includes in-frame clones alone and lacks a portion of them. The repertoire consists of approximately 50,000 clones, with about three quarters occurring once and the leading ten covering roughly 10%. CDR3 length: 14 residues. Looked up from germline, CDR1 is SGHNT and CDR2 is YENEEA. The germline V and J ends were trimmed by 5 bases and 0 bases, with 11 bases remaining between them.

The chain combines TRBV11-3 with TRBJ2-7, with a possible D match to TRBD2 (5 bases). The TCR sequence derives from a human donor who had a prior SARS-CoV-2 infection. The sample was CD4+ T cells from PBMCs cultured without peptide, taken before COVID-19 vaccination. CDR3: CASSVSGNSYEQYF. In nucleotides, the CDR3 is TGTGCCAGCAGCGTAAGCGGAAACTCCTACGAGCAGTACTTC.